This TCR beta chain appears in the sequencing data of a study of memory CD4+ T cells and cytomegalovirus serostatus. Study details: Of the healthy Belgian adults, 9 were CMV seropositive and 20 to 30 seronegative.

This clone was seen a single time. Its antigen is as yet unknown. General study findings and limits: Each of 67 CMV-associated TCRbeta sequences occurred in one to five individuals.

Only in-frame clones appear in the TCRdb table, and some are missing; sequencing was by immunoSEQ multiplex PCR. Of about 82,000 clones listed, less than 90% are singletons. Single viable CD3+CD4+CD8-CD45RO+ cells were sorted as the memory CD4+ T cells. CMV serostatus came from serum IgG against pp150, pp28, p38, p52. What was sequenced was memory CD4+ T cells from blood. The clonotype originates from an adult in good health and CMV-seronegative.

The CDR3 loop reads CASSANLGREQYF. The CDR3 DNA is TGTGCCAGCAGCGCTAATCTGGGTCGGGAGCAGTACTTC. V is TRBV7-3 and J is TRBJ2-7; D is ambiguous. The CDR3 spans 13 residues. Germline V gene data show CDR1 as SGHTA and CDR2 as FQGTGA. The V gene lost 5 bases and the J gene lost 7 bases, with 15 bases spanning the gap.